This T cell receptor (beta chain) was profiled in a study of Ad26.COV2.S vaccination and SARS-CoV-2 variants. Treatment indicated: over 15 received Ad26.COV2.S at low or high dose, single or two shots; 5 received placebo; per-sample allocation not given. Sampling was done on day 63 after the first vaccine or placebo injection. Measured with immunoSEQ multiplex PCR; TCRdb has only the in-frame clones, and not every one. The sample has some 520,000 clones; around 88% are singletons. The table lists this clone with a count of one. The sequencing used peripheral blood, collected in a trial of Ad26.COV2.S vaccine versus placebo. The origin of this receptor is a person aged 18-65 years who received the Ad26.COV2.S COVID-19 vaccine or a placebo.

In nucleotides, the CDR3 is TGTGCCAGCAGTTTAAGGGTAGGGACAGGGATGGCCGGGGAGCTGTTTTTT. Translated, it gives CASSLRVGTGMAGELFF. V gene TRBV28 combines with J gene TRBJ2-2, with 9 nucleotides matching TRBD1. The CDR3 sequence is 17 residues long. CDR1 is MDHEN and CDR2 is SYDVKM in the germline V gene. V lost 2 bases and J lost 6; bases outside the gene matches: 10.